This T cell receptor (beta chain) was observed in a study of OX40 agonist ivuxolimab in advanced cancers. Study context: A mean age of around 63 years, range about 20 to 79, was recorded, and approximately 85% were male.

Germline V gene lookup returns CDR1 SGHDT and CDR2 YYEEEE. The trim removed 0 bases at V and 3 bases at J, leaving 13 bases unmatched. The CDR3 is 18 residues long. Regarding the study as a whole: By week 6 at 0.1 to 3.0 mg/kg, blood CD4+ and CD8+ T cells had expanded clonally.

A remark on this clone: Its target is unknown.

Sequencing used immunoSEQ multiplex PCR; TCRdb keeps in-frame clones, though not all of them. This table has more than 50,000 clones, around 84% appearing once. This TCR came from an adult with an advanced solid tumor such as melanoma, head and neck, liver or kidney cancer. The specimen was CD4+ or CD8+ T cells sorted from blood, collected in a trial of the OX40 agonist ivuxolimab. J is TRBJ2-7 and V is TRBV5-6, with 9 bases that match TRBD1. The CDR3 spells CASSLALPSDRGYYEQYF. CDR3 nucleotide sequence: TGTGCCAGCAGCTTGGCCCTACCTTCGGACAGGGGCTACTACGAGCAGTACTTC.